Below are 27 T cell receptor beta chains sequenced from a single sample in a study of T cell repertoires in cytomegalovirus infection. From the reads, TCRdb called clonotypes with MiXCR, one entry per CDR3 protein. This table has roughly 760,000 distinct CDR3 sequences, less than 40% appearing once. Sequencing input: PBMCs. These receptors all stem from a human donor in good health (CMV status not recorded). Some clones in this sample may be carry-over from other donors' samples.

This clonotype was seen a handful of times. The chain couples TRBV7-2 to TRBJ1-5; 8 nucleotides line up with TRBD1. The V segment lost 5 bases and the J segment 6 bases; nucleotides outside the gene matches: 6. The CDR3 spans 14 residues. Germline CDR1 reads SGHTA; CDR2 reads FQGNSA. The CDR3 here is CASSAQGAAQPQHF. The CDR3 DNA is TGTGCCAGCAGCGCCCAGGGGGCTGCTCAGCCCCAGCATTTT.

This chain links TRBV3-1 with TRBJ1-3; TRBD1 matches at 7 bases. Germline trimming cut 6 bases from V and 2 bases from J; bases unmatched to any gene: 10. The CDR3 has 16 amino acids. CDR1 is LGHDT and CDR2 is YNNKEL in the germline V gene (reference sequence). In DNA form, the CDR3 reads TGTGCCAGCAGTCCAACGTCCGGGACAGCTGGAAACACCATATATTTT. Translation: CASSPTSGTAGNTIYF.

The V and J genes are TRBV7-8 and TRBJ2-3; no reliable D call. Germline lookup yields CDR1 SGHVS and CDR2 FQNEAQ. The CDR3 consists of 12 residues. Trimming took off 5 bases at V and 4 bases at J, with 7 bases between the two ends. The CDR3 DNA is TGTGCCAGCAGCCCACACGCAGATACGCAGTATTTT. Translation gives CASSPHADTQYF.

Only a few counts were recorded for this clonotype. The CDR3 sequence is CASSYSTGPGQGSQETQYF. CDR3 coding DNA: TGTGCCAGCAGTTACTCGACGGGTCCGGGACAGGGGTCTCAAGAGACCCAGTACTTC. The chain is built from TRBV6-6 and TRBJ2-5, with TRBD1 matching over 10 bases. The germline V gene encodes CDR1 MNHNY and CDR2 SVGAGI (reference sequence). J was trimmed by 2 bases and V by 0 bases; bases with no gene match: 12. The CDR3 has 19 amino acids.

Remarks on this clonotype: As the CDR3 is not closed by the conserved phenylalanine or tryptophan, this likely results from a read error. This chain uses TRBV20-1 with TRBJ2-7, with 9 bases identical to TRBD1. V trimming: 0 bases; J trimming: 4 bases; junction bases outside the gene matches: 7. Per the germline V gene, CDR1 is DFQATT and CDR2 is SNEGSKA (reference sequence). The CDR3 runs 15 residues. The CDR3 loop is CSAREPTGGWYEQYL. The CDR3 nucleotides are TGCAGTGCTAGAGAGCCCACAGGGGGCTGGTACGAGCAGTACTTA.

In this sample, this clonotype turned up a few times. This sequence joins TRBV20-1 and TRBJ2-2; D remains ambiguous. Germline lookup yields CDR1 DFQATT and CDR2 SNEGSKA (reference sequence). Trimming left V 3 bases short and J 6 bases short, with 17 bases between. The CDR3 sequence is 15 residues long. CDR3: CSASPPPSGPGELFF. Written as DNA, the CDR3 is TGCAGTGCTAGCCCGCCTCCCTCCGGCCCCGGGGAGCTGTTTTTT.

The rearrangement joins TRBV20-1 to TRBJ1-6; D possibly corresponds to TRBD1 (6 bases). This CDR3 spans 16 amino acids. Deletions cut 1 base from V and 1 base from J, with 11 bases between. In germline, CDR1 is DFQATT, CDR2 SNEGSKA (reference sequence). In nucleotides, the CDR3 is TGCAGTGCTAGAGGGGGGCGTCAGTCCTATAATTCACCCCTCCACTTT. This codes for CSARGGRQSYNSPLHF.

This clonotype has just a few counts. This chain connects TRBV28 to TRBJ2-7; 7 positions match TRBD1. The CDR3 is 14 residues long. CDR1 MDHEN and CDR2 SYDVKM come from the germline V gene. Trimming removed 5 bases from V and 2 bases from J; junction bases left unmatched: 6. CDR3 protein: CASSPTGFTYEQYF. Written as DNA, the CDR3 is TGTGCCAGCAGTCCGACAGGGTTCACCTACGAGCAGTACTTC.

The chain carries TRBV5-4 and TRBJ1-2, with D possibly being TRBD1 (6 bases). CDR1 and CDR2 (germline): SGHNT, YYREEE (reference sequence). The germline V and J ends were trimmed by 3 bases and 4 bases, with 13 bases remaining between them. This CDR3 has 14 amino acids. In DNA form, the CDR3 reads TGTGCCAGCAGCTCAGGACAGACACTCTATGGCTACACCTTC. Residues: CASSSGQTLYGYTF.

This clonotype was observed a handful of times. This chain links TRBV28 with TRBJ1-2, with 9 bases aligning to TRBD1. The germline gives CDR1 MDHEN, CDR2 SYDVKM. The V gene end was trimmed by 6 bases and the J gene end by 4 bases; junction bases not matched to a gene: 9. The CDR3 length is 15 residues. CDR3 coding DNA: TGTGCCAGCAGCCCAAGTGGACAGGGGAGCTATGGCTACACCTTC. Protein: CASSPSGQGSYGYTF.

The table lists this clonotype with many counts. V gene TRBV4-1 combines with J gene TRBJ1-1; no firm D call. There are 15 residues in the CDR3. Between the trimmed V and J ends, which lost 0 bases and 6 bases, there was a span of 14 bases. In germline, CDR1 is MGHRA, CDR2 YSYEKL. In DNA form, the CDR3 reads TGCGCCAGCAGCCAAGAAGAGGAGCCCGTACCTGAAGCTTTCTTT. Its protein is CASSQEEEPVPEAFF.

The chain employs TRBV11-3 and TRBJ2-1, with 10 bases that match TRBD2. This CDR3 region has 15 residues. Germline CDR1 and CDR2: SGHNT and YENEEA. J gave up 9 bases and V 5 bases, and 10 bases lay outside the gene matches. In nucleotides, the CDR3 is TGTGCCAGCAGCACAGGGACTAGCGACCCCGGTGAGCAGTTCTTC. It specifies CASSTGTSDPGEQFF.

About this clonotype: One end of the junction is discordant with germline, which a read error may explain. The rearrangement joins TRBV7-9 to TRBJ2-3; no reliable D call. This CDR3 region has 14 residues. Looked up from germline, CDR1 is SEHNR and CDR2 is FQNEAQ (reference sequence). The CDR3 bases are TGTGCCAGCAGCGTAGCCGCATACACAGATACGCAGTATTTT. Translated, it gives CASSVAAYTDTQYF.

The rearrangement joins TRBV3-1 to TRBJ2-2; TRBD1 aligns across 7 bases. The length of the CDR3 is 14 residues. The V gene end was trimmed by 3 bases and the J gene end by 4 bases; junction bases not matched to a gene: 2. Germline CDR1 is LGHDT and CDR2 is YNNKEL (reference sequence). CDR3 coding DNA: TGTGCCAGCAGCCAGAACAGGGGCACCGGGGAGCTGTTTTTT. This codes for CASSQNRGTGELFF. Full variable domain (outside the CDR3, taken from reference TRBV3-1 and TRBJ2-2): DTAVSQTPKYLVTQMGNDKSIKCEQNLGHDTMYWYKQDSKKFLKIMFSYNNKELIINETVPNRFSPKSPDKAHLNLHINSLELGDSAVYFCASSQNRGTGELFFGEGSRLTVL.

This chain uses TRBV2 with TRBJ1-5; a possible D gene is TRBD1 (5 bases). Germline values: CDR1 SNHLY, CDR2 FYNNEI. V lost 2 bases to trimming and J lost 6 bases, with 14 bases between them. This CDR3 region has 15 residues. CDR3 in amino acids: CASSEQGQEGQPQHF. The CDR3, as DNA: TGTGCCAGCAGTGAACAGGGCCAGGAAGGTCAGCCCCAGCATTTT.

The CDR3 DNA reads TGTGCCAGCAGCTTGTACAGGGGATTCCAGTACTTC. As protein: CASSLYRGFQYF. This chain links TRBV5-6 with TRBJ2-7, with 7 positions matching TRBD1. The V segment lost 1 base and the J segment 10 bases; nucleotides outside the gene matches: 5. The CDR3 contains 12 residues. Germline lookup yields CDR1 SGHDT and CDR2 YYEEEE.

The chain links TRBV6-2 or TRBV6-3 to TRBJ2-2, with 8 bases that match TRBD2. The germline V gene has CDR1 MNHEY and CDR2 SVGEGT. Germline trimming cut 2 bases from V and 1 base from J; bases unmatched to any gene: 6. CDR3 length: 17 amino acids. For the CDR3, the DNA is TGTGCCAGCAGTTACCAGCGGGGGAGACTGAACACCGGGGAGCTGTTTTTT. Translating gives CASSYQRGRLNTGELFF.

The V call is TRBV4-1, the J call TRBJ2-5; 12 bases align to TRBD2. Germline loops: CDR1 MGHRA, CDR2 YSYEKL. This CDR3 has 16 residues. The J segment lost 5 bases and the V segment lost 2 bases, leaving 6 bases of the junction unmatched. The DNA for the CDR3 is TGCGCCAGCAGCCAACTAGGACTAGCGGGAAAGGAGACCCAGTACTTC. Translated: CASSQLGLAGKETQYF.

Only one count was recorded for this clonotype. A much larger clone differs by one base, so this may be a read error. The conserved phenylalanine or tryptophan is not found at the CDR3 terminus, so this likely reflects a read error. The gene calls are TRBV7-2 and TRBJ2-4; D might be TRBD2 (5 bases). The V gene's germline CDR1 is SGHTA and CDR2 FQGNSA. Trimming removed 0 bases from V and 0 bases from J, with 9 bases in between. The CDR3 has 16 amino acids. Written as DNA, the CDR3 is TGTGCCAGCAGCTTAGCCGGGAACGCAGCCAAAAACATTCAGTACTTA. Translating gives CASSLAGNAAKNIQYL.

This clonotype has more than one count but fewer than ten. The rearrangement uses TRBV30 and TRBJ2-7, with 7 bases that match TRBD1. Germline CDR1 and CDR2: GTSNPN and SVGIG (reference sequence). The CDR3 sequence is 13 residues long. The V segment lost 4 bases and the J segment 5 bases; nucleotides outside the gene matches: 8. The CDR3: CAWNRGLIDEQYF. For the CDR3, the DNA is TGTGCCTGGAATAGGGGGCTGATCGACGAGCAGTACTTC.

This clonotype was detected only a few times. The chain has TRBV6-1 and TRBJ2-1, with D perhaps matching TRBD1 (6 bases). Trimming left V 7 bases short and J 8 bases short, with 18 bases between. The length of the CDR3 is 14 residues. Looked up from germline, CDR1 is MNHNS and CDR2 is SASEGT. The CDR3 protein is CASIRLAGADEQFF. CDR3 bases: TGTGCCAGCATCCGGCTAGCAGGGGCGGATGAGCAGTTCTTC.

The chain couples TRBV6-5 to TRBJ2-3; TRBD1 or TRBD2 may be the D gene (5 bases each). Looked up from germline, CDR1 is MNHEY and CDR2 is SVGAGI. CDR3 size: 17 residues. The ends were cut back, 4 bases at V and 2 bases at J, with 19 bases in the middle. The CDR3 region is CASSSRTPEGPTDTQYF. The DNA of the CDR3 is TGTGCCAGCAGTTCCAGGACGCCCGAGGGACCCACAGATACGCAGTATTTT.

A single count supports this clonotype. The chain combines TRBV27 with TRBJ2-1; 7 bases line up with TRBD1. The CDR3 is 14 amino acids. The ends lost 3 bases at V and 8 bases at J; junction bases unmatched: 7. The germline V gene encodes CDR1 MNHEY and CDR2 SMNVEV (reference sequence). The CDR3 is CASSFTGESYEQFF. The CDR3 nucleotides read TGTGCCAGCAGTTTTACAGGGGAGTCTTATGAGCAGTTCTTC.

The CDR3 protein is CSARKVGGTEAFF. The DNA for the CDR3 is TGCAGTGCTAGGAAAGTGGGGGGCACTGAAGCTTTCTTT. The V gene is TRBV20-1, the J gene TRBJ1-1; TRBD1 might be the D (5 bases). The CDR3 contains 13 residues. The V gene's germline CDR1 is DFQATT and CDR2 SNEGSKA (reference sequence). V dropped 3 bases and J dropped 4 bases, with 12 bases sitting between them.

This clonotype has a handful of counts. The chain has TRBV6-5 and TRBJ2-2; TRBD2 might be the D (5 bases). V was shortened by 5 bases and J by 4 bases, with 17 bases between the two germline ends. This CDR3 comprises 16 residues. The germline gives CDR1 MNHEY, CDR2 SVGAGI. CDR3 sequence reads: CASSSILALGTGELFF. The CDR3 DNA reads TGTGCCAGCAGTAGTATTCTAGCTCTGGGCACCGGGGAGCTGTTTTTT.

This clonotype was found a few times. V usage is TRBV6-5 and J usage is TRBJ1-2, with 7 positions matching TRBD1. Germline V gene sequence: CDR1 MNHEY, CDR2 SVGAGI. Trimming took 8 bases from V and 6 from J; bases not matched to a gene: 9. The CDR3 has 13 residues. The CDR3 DNA is TGTGCCAGCGGCAGGGGGGGGACGGATGGCTACACCTTC. Translating it yields CASGRGGTDGYTF.

This clonotype turned up a few times. The chain employs TRBV7-6 and TRBJ2-5, with TRBD2 as a possible D gene (7 bases). This CDR3 spans 16 amino acids. Germline V gene data show CDR1 as SGHVS and CDR2 as FNYEAQ. V dropped 1 base and J dropped 0 bases, with 12 bases sitting between them. CDR3 protein: CASSLVGGGDQETQYF. The CDR3 coding sequence is TGTGCCAGCAGCTTAGTAGGAGGGGGGGACCAAGAGACCCAGTACTTC.